This T cell receptor (beta chain) is drawn from a study of CD8 T cells in ankylosing spondylitis. By quantitative 5'-RACE with molecular barcodes, the TCR beta libraries were made. TCRdb analysed the 5' RACE reads with MiXCR anew, one entry per CDR3 protein. The sample contains a few hundred thousand distinct CDR3 sequences, 18% of which appear only once. Overall study results and limits: From matched ankylosing spondylitis synovial fluid, disease-linked clones were reportedly recovered at significantly enriched levels. Blood from ankylosing spondylitis patients appeared to carry a characteristic roughly eight-variant TCR beta motif.

Ten or more counts support this clonotype. The antigen is undetermined. What was sequenced was blood, either unsorted or a sorted T cell fraction (not recorded which). The sequence came from a male donor with ankylosing spondylitis or in good health (not recorded which).

The CDR3 protein is CASSLDVTYEQYF. DNA for the CDR3: TGTGCCAGCAGCTTAGACGTTACCTACGAGCAGTACTTC. The gene calls are TRBV7-9 and TRBJ2-7; no clear D gene. CDR3 length equals 13 residues. Trimming cost V 1 base and J 2 bases, with 6 bases left between them. Germline CDR1 is SEHNR and CDR2 is FQNEAQ (reference sequence).